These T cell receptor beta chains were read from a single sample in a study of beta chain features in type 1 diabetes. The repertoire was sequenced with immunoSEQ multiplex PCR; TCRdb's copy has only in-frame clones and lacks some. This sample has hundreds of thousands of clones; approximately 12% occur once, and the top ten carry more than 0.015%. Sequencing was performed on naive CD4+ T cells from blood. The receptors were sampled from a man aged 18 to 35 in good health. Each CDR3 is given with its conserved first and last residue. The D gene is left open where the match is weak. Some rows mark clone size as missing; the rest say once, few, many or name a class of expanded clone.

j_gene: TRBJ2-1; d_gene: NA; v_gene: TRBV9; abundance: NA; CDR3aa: CASSVVGTPTYNEQFF; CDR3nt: TGTGCCAGCAGCGTAGTAGGGACTCCTACTTACAATGAGCAGTTCTTC
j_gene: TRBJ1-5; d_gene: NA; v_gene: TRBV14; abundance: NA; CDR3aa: CASSQQGSNQPQHF; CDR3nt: TGTGCCAGCAGCCAACAGGGCAGTAATCAGCCCCAGCATTTT
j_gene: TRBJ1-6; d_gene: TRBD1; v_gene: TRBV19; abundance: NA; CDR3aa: CASSEFGTGGDWSPLHF; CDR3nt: TGTGCCAGTAGTGAATTTGGGACAGGGGGCGATTGGTCACCCCTCCACTTT
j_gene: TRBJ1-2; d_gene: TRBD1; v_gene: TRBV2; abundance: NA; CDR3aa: CASSRGTEKRDGYTF; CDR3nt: TGTGCCAGCAGTAGAGGGACAGAAAAGAGGGATGGCTACACCTTC
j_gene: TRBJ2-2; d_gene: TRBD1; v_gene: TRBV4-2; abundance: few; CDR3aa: CASSQLIGTGTGELFF; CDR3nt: TGTGCCAGCAGCCAATTAATCGGGACAGGCACCGGGGAGCTGTTTTTT
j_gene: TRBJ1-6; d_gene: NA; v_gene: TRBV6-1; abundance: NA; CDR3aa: CASGAQGRVRDSPLHF; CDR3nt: TGTGCCAGCGGTGCACAGGGTAGAGTAAGGGATTCACCCCTCCACTTT
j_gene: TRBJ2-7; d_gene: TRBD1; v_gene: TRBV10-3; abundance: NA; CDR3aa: CAISFSGQGIYEQYF; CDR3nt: TGTGCCATCAGTTTCTCGGGACAGGGTATCTACGAGCAGTACTTC
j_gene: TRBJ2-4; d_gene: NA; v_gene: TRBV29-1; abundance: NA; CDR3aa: CSVEGAAKNIQYF; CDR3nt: TGCAGCGTTGAGGGGGCAGCTAAAAACATTCAGTACTTC
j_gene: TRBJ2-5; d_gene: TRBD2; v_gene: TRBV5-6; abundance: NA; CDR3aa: CASSLELAGQQETQYF; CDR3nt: TGTGCCAGCAGCTTGGAGCTAGCGGGGCAACAAGAGACCCAGTACTTC
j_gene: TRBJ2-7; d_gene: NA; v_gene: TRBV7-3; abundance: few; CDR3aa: CASSLGSDLHYEQYF; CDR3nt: TGTGCCAGCAGCTTAGGGAGCGACCTCCACTACGAGCAGTACTTC
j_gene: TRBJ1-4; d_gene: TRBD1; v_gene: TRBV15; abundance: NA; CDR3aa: CATSRTGISSEKLFF; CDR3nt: TGTGCCACCAGCAGGACAGGGATTAGTTCGGAAAAACTGTTTTTT
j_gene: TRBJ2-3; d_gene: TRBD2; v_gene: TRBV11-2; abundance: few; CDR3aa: CASSLAGGPGDTQYF; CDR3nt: TGTGCCAGCAGCCTAGCGGGAGGGCCGGGAGATACGCAGTATTTT
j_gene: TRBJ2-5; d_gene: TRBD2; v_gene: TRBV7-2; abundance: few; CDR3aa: CASSPNVLAGGQGETQYF; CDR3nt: TGTGCCAGCAGCCCGAACGTTCTAGCGGGGGGGCAAGGAGAGACCCAGTACTTC
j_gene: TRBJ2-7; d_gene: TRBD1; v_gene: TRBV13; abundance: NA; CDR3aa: CASSSIIENRGGDSYEQYF; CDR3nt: TGTGCCAGCAGCTCAATTATAGAAAACAGGGGTGGGGATTCCTACGAGCAGTACTTC
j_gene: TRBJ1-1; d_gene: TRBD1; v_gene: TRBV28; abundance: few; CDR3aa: CASSLTGGGKDFF; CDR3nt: TGTGCCAGCAGTTTAACAGGGGGCGGGAAGGATTTCTTT
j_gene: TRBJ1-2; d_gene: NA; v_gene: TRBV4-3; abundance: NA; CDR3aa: CASSHLKTVFNYGYTF; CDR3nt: TGCGCCAGCAGCCACCTAAAGACAGTGTTTAACTATGGCTACACCTTC
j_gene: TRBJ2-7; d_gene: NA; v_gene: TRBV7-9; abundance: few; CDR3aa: CASSPISRHEQYF; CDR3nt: TGTGCCAGCAGTCCCATAAGCAGGCACGAGCAGTACTTC
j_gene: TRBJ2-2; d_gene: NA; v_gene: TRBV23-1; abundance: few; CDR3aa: CASSRSATRDTGELFF; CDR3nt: TGCGCCAGCAGTCGGTCCGCAACACGGGACACCGGGGAGCTGTTTTTT
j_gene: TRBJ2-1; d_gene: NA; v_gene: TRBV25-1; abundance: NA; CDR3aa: CASSEYLGVNSNEQFF; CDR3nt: TGTGCCAGCAGTGAATATTTAGGGGTGAACAGCAATGAGCAGTTCTTC
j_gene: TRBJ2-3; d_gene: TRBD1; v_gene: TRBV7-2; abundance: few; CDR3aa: CASSPNRGTDTQYF; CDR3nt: TGTGCCAGCAGCCCCAACAGGGGGACAGATACGCAGTATTTT
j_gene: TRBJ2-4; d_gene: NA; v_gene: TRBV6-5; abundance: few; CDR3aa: CASSYSYAQGGNIQYF; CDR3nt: TGTGCCAGCAGTTACTCCTACGCGCAGGGCGGAAACATTCAGTACTTC
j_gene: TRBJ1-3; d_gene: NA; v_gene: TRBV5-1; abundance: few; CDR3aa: CASSPPGGVGNTIYF; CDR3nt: TGCGCCAGCAGCCCTCCCGGAGGGGTCGGAAACACCATATATTTT
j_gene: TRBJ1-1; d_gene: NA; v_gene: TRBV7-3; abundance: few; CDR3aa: CASSLFQVPNTEAFF; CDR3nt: TGTGCCAGCAGCCTATTTCAGGTCCCCAACACTGAAGCTTTCTTT
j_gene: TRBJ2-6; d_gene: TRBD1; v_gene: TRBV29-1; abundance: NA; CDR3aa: CSVGGQGFSGANVLTF; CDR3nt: TGCAGCGTTGGAGGACAGGGATTCTCTGGGGCCAACGTCCTGACTTTC
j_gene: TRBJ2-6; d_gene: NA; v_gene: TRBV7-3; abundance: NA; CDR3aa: CASSPLPGAGANVLTF; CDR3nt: TGTGCCAGCAGCCCGTTACCCGGGGCTGGGGCCAACGTCCTGACTTTC
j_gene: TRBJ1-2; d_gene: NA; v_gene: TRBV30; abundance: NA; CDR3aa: CAWRPDSMWYYGYTF; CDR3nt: TGTGCCTGGAGACCCGACAGTATGTGGTACTATGGCTACACCTTC
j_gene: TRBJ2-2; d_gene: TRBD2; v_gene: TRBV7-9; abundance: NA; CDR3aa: CASTLLTIAGVRYTGELFF; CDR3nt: TGTGCCAGCACCCTCCTCACAATAGCGGGAGTCCGGTACACCGGGGAGCTGTTTTTT
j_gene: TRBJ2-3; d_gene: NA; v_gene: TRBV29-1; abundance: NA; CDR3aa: CSVGSGLQGDTQYF; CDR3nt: TGCAGCGTTGGGTCAGGTCTGCAGGGAGATACGCAGTATTTT
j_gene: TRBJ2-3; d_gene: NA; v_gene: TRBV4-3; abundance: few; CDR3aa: CASSPTTVTTDTQYF; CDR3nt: TGCGCCAGCAGTCCCACGACAGTTACGACAGATACGCAGTATTTT
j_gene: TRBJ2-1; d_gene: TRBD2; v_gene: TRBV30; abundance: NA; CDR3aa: CAWSVSSGGFNEQFF; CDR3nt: TGTGCCTGGAGTGTGTCTAGCGGGGGATTCAATGAGCAGTTCTTC